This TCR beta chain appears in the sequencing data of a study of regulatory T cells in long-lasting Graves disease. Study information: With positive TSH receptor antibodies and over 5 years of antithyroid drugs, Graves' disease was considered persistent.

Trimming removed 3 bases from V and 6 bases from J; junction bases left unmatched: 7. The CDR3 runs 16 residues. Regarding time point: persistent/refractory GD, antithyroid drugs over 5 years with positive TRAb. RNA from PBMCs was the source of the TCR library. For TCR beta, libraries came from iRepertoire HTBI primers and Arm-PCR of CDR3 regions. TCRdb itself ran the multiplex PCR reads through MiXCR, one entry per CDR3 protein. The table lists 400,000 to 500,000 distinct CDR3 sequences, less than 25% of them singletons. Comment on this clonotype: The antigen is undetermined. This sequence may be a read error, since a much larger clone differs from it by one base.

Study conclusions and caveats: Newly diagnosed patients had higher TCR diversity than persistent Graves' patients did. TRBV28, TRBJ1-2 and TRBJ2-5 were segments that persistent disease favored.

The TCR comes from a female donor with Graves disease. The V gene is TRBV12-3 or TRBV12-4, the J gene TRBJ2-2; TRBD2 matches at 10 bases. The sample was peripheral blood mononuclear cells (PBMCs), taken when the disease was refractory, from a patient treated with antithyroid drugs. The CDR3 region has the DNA TGTGCCAGCAGTTTTTCTAGCGGGAGCTACGCCGGGGAGCTGTTTTTT. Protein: CASSFSSGSYAGELFF.